These 25 T cell receptor beta chains were sequenced from one sample in a study of shared clonotypes between healthy human individuals. Using immunoSEQ multiplex PCR, the repertoire was profiled, and TCRdb retains in-frame clones only, with some absent. The sample has some 2 million clones; around 96% are singletons. Naivety among CD8 cells was defined by CD45RO negativity and positive CCR7 selection, thereby excluding terminally differentiated effector memory CD45RA+ cells. Specimen: naive CD8+ T cells sorted from blood. The receptors derive from a man between 18 and 35 years old in good health.

V and J are TRBV6-5 and TRBJ2-2; D possibly uses TRBD1 or TRBD2 (6 bases each). V shed 0 bases and J shed 6 bases, with 14 bases lying between them. The germline CDR1 and CDR2 sequences are MNHEY and SVGAGI. There are 16 residues in the CDR3. CDR3 amino acids: CASSYSKGEVSGELFF. The CDR3 DNA reads as TGTGCCAGCAGTTACTCGAAGGGGGAGGTATCCGGGGAGCTGTTTTTT.

V usage is TRBV6-5 and J usage is TRBJ2-1; 7 bases agree with TRBD2. V lost 6 bases and J lost 4; bases outside the gene matches: 6. CDR3 size: 14 residues. Germline V lookup: CDR1 MNHEY, CDR2 SVGAGI. The CDR3 region has the DNA TGTGCCAGCAGGCTAGCGGAAAGATACAATGAGCAGTTCTTC. Protein sequence: CASRLAERYNEQFF.

In this sample, this clone turned up once. V is TRBV5-4 and J is TRBJ2-7; D is possibly TRBD1 (5 bases). Trimming left V 1 base short and J 6 bases short, with 11 bases between. The CDR3 is made up of 13 amino acids. Germline CDR1 reads SGHNT; CDR2 reads YYREEE (reference sequence). In DNA, the CDR3 is TGTGCCAGCAGCTTGAAGGGGTCAACCGAGCAGTACTTC. Protein sequence: CASSLKGSTEQYF.

Concerning this clone itself: Other DNA sequences from this sample encode an identical CDR3 as well. This chain uses TRBV7-6 with TRBJ2-3, with a tentative D call TRBD2 (5 bases). V was shortened by 1 base and J by 6 bases, with 8 bases between the two germline ends. Germline V lookup: CDR1 SGHVS, CDR2 FNYEAQ. The CDR3 is 13 amino acids. The CDR3 spells CASSLDRGDTQYF. The CDR3 nucleotides are TGTGCCAGCAGCTTAGATCGAGGGGATACGCAGTATTTT.

This chain links TRBV28 with TRBJ2-3; 12 positions match TRBD2. The CDR3 has 15 amino acids. V gave up 6 bases and J gave up 3 bases; unmatched junction bases: 4. Germline V gene data show CDR1 as MDHEN and CDR2 as SYDVKM. The CDR3 here is CASSYLAGGTDTQYF. CDR3 sequence (DNA): TGTGCCAGCAGCTACCTAGCGGGGGGGACAGATACGCAGTATTTT.

The V call is TRBV11-2, the J call TRBJ2-7; perhaps TRBD2 as D (6 bases). The CDR3 spans 14 residues. Germline CDR1 reads SGHAT; CDR2 reads FQNNGV. The germline V and J ends were trimmed by 0 bases and 6 bases, with 12 bases remaining between them. The CDR3 nucleotides read TGTGCCAGCAGCTTAGATCATGGGGGGTCCGAGCAGTACTTC. Translation: CASSLDHGGSEQYF.

This clone is a singleton in its sample. The V gene is TRBV2, the J gene TRBJ1-5; D may be TRBD1 (6 bases). CDR1 and CDR2 from the germline V gene are SNHLY and FYNNEI. The V and J ends lost 4 bases and 1 base respectively, with 14 bases between them. CDR3 length equals 16 residues. CDR3 protein: CASSGMGGGSNQPQHF. Written as DNA, the CDR3 is TGTGCCAGCAGTGGGATGGGGGGCGGAAGCAATCAGCCCCAGCATTTT.

The chain has TRBV28 and TRBJ2-7; D might be TRBD1 or TRBD2, each matching 5 bases. This CDR3 comprises 15 residues. Trimming pared 6 bases from V and 6 bases from J, leaving 21 bases between. Germline lookup yields CDR1 MDHEN and CDR2 SYDVKM. The CDR3 DNA reads as TGTGCCAGCAGGGAAACCCGGGACCTTATCCCCGAGCAGTACTTC. The encoded protein is CASRETRDLIPEQYF.

This clone was counted a single time. This chain uses TRBV11-3 with TRBJ2-7; 9 bases are a match to TRBD1. V was pared by 2 bases and J by 3 bases, with 2 bases of the junction left unmatched. Germline loops: CDR1 SGHNT, CDR2 YENEEA. The CDR3 has 14 amino acids. The DNA of the CDR3 is TGTGCCAGCAGCTTACCGGGACAGGGCTACGAGCAGTACTTC. It yields the protein CASSLPGQGYEQYF.

J is TRBJ1-5 and V is TRBV23-1; 7 nucleotides line up with TRBD1. TRBV23-1 carries the ORF label, with uncertain function. This CDR3 region has 14 residues. The V segment lost 7 bases and the J segment 6 bases; nucleotides outside the gene matches: 9. The CDR3 loop is CASILDREGQPQHF. The CDR3, as DNA: TGCGCCAGCATCTTAGACAGGGAGGGTCAGCCCCAGCATTTT.

The chain carries TRBV18 and TRBJ2-3, with 10 bases aligning to TRBD1. Germline loops: CDR1 KGHSH, CDR2 LQKENI. Losses at the gene ends were 4 bases for V and 1 base for J; bases not matched to a gene: 2. The CDR3 length is 15 residues. The CDR3 coding sequence is TGTGCCAGCTCACTGACAGGGGGCGGCACAGATACGCAGTATTTT. Amino acids: CASSLTGGGTDTQYF.

J is TRBJ2-7 and V is TRBV7-2; no clear D. The V gene's germline CDR1 is SGHTA and CDR2 FQGNSA. V was cut by 1 base and J by 3 bases, with 16 bases left in between. This CDR3 is built from 16 residues. The DNA for the CDR3 is TGTGCCAGCAGCTTAGAGTCTAACAGTGGCTACTACGAGCAGTACTTC. It codes for CASSLESNSGYYEQYF.

This clone was seen just once. CDR3 amino acids: CASSLVGRDPGNTIYF. The CDR3 DNA sequence: TGTGCCAGCAGCTTAGTAGGCCGGGATCCTGGAAACACCATATATTTT. The gene calls are TRBV7-9 and TRBJ1-3; D is ambiguous. This CDR3 is built from 16 residues. V lost 1 base to trimming and J lost 2 bases, with 12 bases between them. CDR1 is SEHNR and CDR2 is FQNEAQ in the germline V gene (reference sequence).

This clone appeared a single time. The rearrangement links TRBV2 to TRBJ1-1, with 7 bases lining up with TRBD1. The germline gives CDR1 SNHLY, CDR2 FYNNEI. With V trimmed by 6 bases and J by 4 bases, 11 bases remained unmatched. The CDR3 has 15 residues. The CDR3 bases are TGTGCCAGCAGCGTGACAGGGCTGGCGACCACTGAAGCTTTCTTT. This sequence encodes CASSVTGLATTEAFF.

The chain uses TRBV6-5 and TRBJ2-1; 7 bases are a match to TRBD2. The germline CDR1 and CDR2 sequences are MNHEY and SVGAGI. The CDR3 runs 14 residues. J was trimmed by 10 bases and V by 2 bases; bases with no gene match: 8. The CDR3 DNA reads TGTGCCAGCAGTTACGGGGGGGAAAGGGAGGAGCAGTTCTTC. As protein: CASSYGGEREEQFF.

The chain couples TRBV11-2 to TRBJ2-1; 11 bases align to TRBD1. Germline-derived CDR1 and CDR2 are SGHAT and FQNNGV. The CDR3 totals 15 residues. V was clipped by 5 bases and J by 5 bases; unmatched bases: 5. CDR3 nucleotides: TGTGCCAGCAGCATCGGACAGGGGGCGGACAATGAGCAGTTCTTC. Protein: CASSIGQGADNEQFF.

CDR3 DNA sequence: TGTGCCAGCAGTCCCCGACAGGACTCCTACGAGCAGTACTTC. This encodes CASSPRQDSYEQYF. J is TRBJ2-7 and V is TRBV27; TRBD1 is a possible D gene (6 bases). The V end was cut by 5 bases, the J end by 0 bases, with 11 bases between. CDR1 is MNHEY, CDR2 SMNVEV, per germline (reference sequence). This CDR3 comprises 14 residues.

The rearrangement joins TRBV4-1 to TRBJ1-6; possible D gene TRBD1, 5 bases. The V gene's germline CDR1 is MGHRA and CDR2 YSYEKL. V gave up 0 bases and J gave up 14 bases, with 20 bases separating them. The CDR3 is 16 amino acids. In DNA form, the CDR3 reads TGCGCCAGCAGCCAAGAAACCGGGACGAGGCTTATATCCCTCCACTTT. Amino acids: CASSQETGTRLISLHF.

The chain joins TRBV27 to TRBJ1-6; unclear D gene. The CDR3 has 13 amino acids. Trimming took 5 bases from V and 7 from J, leaving 9 bases between them. CDR1 MNHEY and CDR2 SMNVEV come from the germline V gene (reference sequence). CDR3 in amino acids: CASSPDANSPLHF. The CDR3 bases are TGTGCCAGCAGTCCAGACGCGAATTCACCCCTCCACTTT.

Remarks on this clone: Different DNA sequences within this sample yield the same CDR3. The rearrangement uses TRBV19 and TRBJ1-6; D call uncertain. Between the trimmed V and J ends, which lost 3 bases and 5 bases, there was a span of 2 bases. The CDR3 runs to 12 residues. Looked up from germline, CDR1 is LNHDA and CDR2 is SQIVND (reference sequence). The CDR3 nucleotides read TGTGCCAGTAGTATTAATAATTCACCCCTCCACTTT. This codes for CASSINNSPLHF.

The genes are TRBV27 and TRBJ2-1; TRBD1 matches at 10 bases. The CDR3 length is 15 residues. V was pared by 6 bases and J by 8 bases, with 10 bases of the junction left unmatched. CDR1 and CDR2 from the germline V gene are MNHEY and SMNVEV (reference sequence). CDR3 amino acids: CASRGSTGGPDEQFF. CDR3 coding DNA: TGTGCCAGCAGGGGATCGACAGGGGGCCCGGATGAGCAGTTCTTC.

The chain recombines TRBV7-9 with TRBJ2-7, with 7 positions matching TRBD1. Germline CDR1 reads SEHNR; CDR2 reads FQNEAQ (reference sequence). This CDR3 is built from 15 residues. The V gene end was trimmed by 8 bases and the J gene end by 0 bases; junction bases not matched to a gene: 10. This CDR3 reads CASLTRQGRSYEQYF. CDR3 DNA: TGTGCCAGCCTTACCAGACAGGGTCGCTCCTACGAGCAGTACTTC. Full variable domain (missing parts from reference TRBV7-9 and TRBJ2-7): DTGVSQNPRHKITKRGQNVTFRCDPISEHNRLYWYRQTLGQGPEFLTYFQNEAQLEKSRLLSDRFSAERPKGSFSTLEIQRTEQGDSAMYLCASLTRQGRSYEQYFGPGTRLTVT.

The chain links TRBV6-6 to TRBJ2-3; 7 positions match TRBD2. This CDR3 has 13 residues. Trimming cost V 0 bases and J 7 bases; bases outside gene matches: 1. Germline V gene lookup returns CDR1 MNHNY and CDR2 SVGAGI (reference sequence). The CDR3, as DNA: TGTGCCAGCAGTTACTCGGGAGGGTATACGCAGTATTTT. Translated: CASSYSGGYTQYF.

The rearrangement uses TRBV9 and TRBJ2-5; no clear D gene. V was trimmed by 3 bases and J by 0 bases, leaving 9 bases between them. Germline V gene lookup returns CDR1 SGDLS and CDR2 YYNGEE. CDR3 size: 14 residues. The DNA of the CDR3 is TGTGCCAGCAGCGCCGACAAAAACCAAGAGACCCAGTACTTC. Translated, it gives CASSADKNQETQYF.

This chain connects TRBV7-9 to TRBJ2-5, with 9 bases identical to TRBD2. V lost 5 bases, J lost 1 base, and 17 bases stayed unmatched. The CDR3 contains 19 residues. CDR1 is SEHNR and CDR2 is FQNEAQ in the germline V gene (reference sequence). The CDR3 nucleotides are TGTGCCAGCAGCCCCGATCGGGGTATAGCGGGGGCCCTCCAAGAGACCCAGTACTTC. Its protein product is CASSPDRGIAGALQETQYF.